One sample yielded the 32 T cell receptor beta chains listed below, sequenced in a study of somatic mutations in cytotoxic T cells in rheumatoid arthritis. Only in-frame clones appear in the TCRdb table, and some are missing; sequencing was by immunoSEQ multiplex PCR. The profile shows about 29,000 clones, around 87% of them singletons. The sequenced material came from CD8+ T cells sorted from blood. The receptors originated from an adult with rheumatoid arthritis.

The chain carries TRBV6-5 and TRBJ2-5; 10 bases agree with TRBD2. The V gene's germline CDR1 is MNHEY and CDR2 SVGAGI. The CDR3 length is 16 residues. Trimming at V came to 1 base and at J to 1 base, leaving 3 bases not matched to a gene. The CDR3 nucleotides are TGTGCCAGCAGTTACTGGACTAGCGGCCCCCAAGAGACCCAGTACTTC. This codes for CASSYWTSGPQETQYF.

CDR3 coding DNA: TGTGCCAGCAGTTACTCGAGACATCTAGACTCCTACGAGCAGTACTTC. This codes for CASSYSRHLDSYEQYF. The J gene is TRBJ2-7, the V gene TRBV6-5, with D unclear. Germline V lookup: CDR1 MNHEY, CDR2 SVGAGI. The CDR3 has 16 residues. Trimming removed 0 bases from V and 0 bases from J, with 12 bases in between.

The chain links TRBV7-9 to TRBJ2-5; TRBD1 agrees at 7 bases. V shed 8 bases, J shed 1 base, and the junction held 13 bases outside the gene matches. Germline-derived CDR1 and CDR2 are SEHNR and FQNEAQ (reference sequence). This CDR3 spans 16 amino acids. For the CDR3, the DNA is TGTGCCAGCGGTTTTCCAGGGGCAGGGGGCCAAGAGACCCAGTACTTC. Translating it yields CASGFPGAGGQETQYF.

The rearrangement joins TRBV25-1 to TRBJ2-1; 8 bases are a match to TRBD2. Germline V gene sequence: CDR1 MGHDK, CDR2 SYGVNS. J lost 6 bases, V lost 5 bases, and 6 bases had no gene match. The CDR3 sequence is 14 residues long. CDR3: CASSPFRGGNEQFF. The CDR3 region has the DNA TGTGCCAGCAGTCCCTTCCGGGGGGGCAATGAGCAGTTCTTC.

V is TRBV2 and J is TRBJ2-2; 8 bases are a match to TRBD2. Germline V CDR1 and CDR2: SNHLY, FYNNEI. This CDR3 contains 16 residues. With V trimmed by 6 bases and J by 6 bases, 12 bases remained unmatched. In DNA form, the CDR3 reads TGTGCCAGCAGCGTTCCGGGGGGGGAGGGCCCCGGGGAGCTGTTTTTT. Amino acids: CASSVPGGEGPGELFF.

The V gene is TRBV7-9, the J gene TRBJ1-1; TRBD1 aligns across 11 bases. This CDR3 has 17 residues. CDR1 and CDR2 (germline): SEHNR, FQNEAQ (reference sequence). Trimming at V came to 5 bases and at J to 5 bases, leaving 13 bases not matched to a gene. In nucleotides, the CDR3 is TGTGCCAGCAGCACAGGGGGACAGGGGGTATCGTATACTGAAGCTTTCTTT. Its translation: CASSTGGQGVSYTEAFF.

The table lists this clone with a few counts. The rearrangement uses TRBV19 and TRBJ2-1, with D tentatively TRBD2 (6 bases). Trimming took 5 bases from V and 4 from J, leaving 12 bases between them. Germline values: CDR1 LNHDA, CDR2 SQIVND (reference sequence). CDR3 length equals 14 residues. The CDR3 coding sequence is TGTGCCAGTAGTGTTAGCGGTTCTTACAATGAGCAGTTCTTC. Its protein product is CASSVSGSYNEQFF.

The V call is TRBV25-1, the J call TRBJ2-5; D gene ambiguous. This CDR3 has 11 amino acids. Germline V gene sequence: CDR1 MGHDK, CDR2 SYGVNS. With 1 base removed from V and 5 bases from J, the gap between germline ends came to 2 bases. The CDR3 DNA reads as TGTGCCAGCAGTGAATGGGAGACCCAGTACTTC. It is translated as CASSEWETQYF. The full variable domain, completed using reference TRBV25-1 and TRBJ2-5, is EADIYQTPRYLVIGTGKKITLECSQTMGHDKMYWYQQDPGMELHLIHYSYGVNSTEKGDLSSESTVSRIRTEHFPLTLESARPSHTSQYLCASSEWETQYFGPGTRLLVL.

The chain couples TRBV29-1 to TRBJ1-2; D uncertain. The CDR3 is 11 amino acids. Trimming took 4 bases from V and 3 from J, leaving 6 bases between them. In germline, CDR1 is SQVTM, CDR2 ANQGSEA. The CDR3 loop reads CSVGGYYGYTF. For the CDR3, the DNA is TGCAGCGTTGGGGGTTACTATGGCTACACCTTC.

The rearrangement joins TRBV7-9 to TRBJ2-7, with TRBD2 matching over 7 bases. Trimming at V came to 6 bases and at J to 3 bases, leaving 8 bases not matched to a gene. CDR1 SEHNR and CDR2 FQNEAQ come from the germline V gene (reference sequence). This CDR3 contains 14 residues. The CDR3 is CASSAPGLHYEQYF. In nucleotides, the CDR3 is TGTGCCAGCAGTGCGCCGGGACTACACTACGAGCAGTACTTC.

The CDR3 DNA reads as TGTGCCAGCAGCTTGGGCCCCATCTGGCAGGGGACGGACTACGAGCAGTACTTC. It encodes CASSLGPIWQGTDYEQYF. V usage is TRBV5-4 and J usage is TRBJ2-7, with TRBD1 as a possible D gene (6 bases). Germline CDR1 and CDR2: SGHNT and YYREEE (reference sequence). The CDR3 consists of 18 residues. Between the trimmed V and J ends, which lost 0 bases and 3 bases, there was a span of 22 bases.

This clone was seen just once. J is TRBJ1-2 and V is TRBV19; D remains unclear. The CDR3 covers 11 residues. CDR1 and CDR2 (germline): LNHDA, SQIVND (reference sequence). Trimming pared 10 bases from V and 4 bases from J, leaving 10 bases between. The CDR3: CATRTPYGYTF. CDR3 nucleotide sequence: TGTGCCACTCGGACGCCCTATGGCTACACCTTC.

The chain couples TRBV4-2 to TRBJ2-1; D ambiguous. The V end was cut by 0 bases, the J end by 5 bases, with 8 bases between. Germline CDR1 reads LGHNA; CDR2 reads YNFKEQ. The CDR3 contains 14 residues. The CDR3 spells CASSQDDVNNEQFF. CDR3 coding DNA: TGTGCCAGCAGCCAAGATGACGTCAACAATGAGCAGTTCTTC.

This clone was observed a handful of times. V gene TRBV7-6 combines with J gene TRBJ1-2; weak D call: TRBD1 (5 bases). The V end lost 1 base, the J end lost 3 bases, and 12 bases lay between the germline ends. Germline V gives CDR1 SGHVS, CDR2 FNYEAQ. This CDR3 has 15 residues. The CDR3 loop reads CASSLGHSGDYGYTF. DNA for the CDR3: TGTGCCAGCAGCTTAGGGCACTCGGGGGACTATGGCTACACCTTC.

The chain combines TRBV29-1 with TRBJ1-2; D may be TRBD1 (5 bases). CDR3 length: 13 amino acids. V was cut by 6 bases and J by 2 bases, with 13 bases left in between. Per germline, CDR1 SQVTM and CDR2 ANQGSEA. The CDR3 DNA reads as TGCAGCGTCCTAGGGGACGGAAACTATGGCTACACCTTC. As protein: CSVLGDGNYGYTF. The whole variable domain, filled in from reference TRBV29-1 and TRBJ1-2, reads SAVISQKPSRDICQRGTSLTIQCQVDSQVTMMFWYRQQPGQSLTLIATANQGSEATYESGFVIDKFPISRPNLTFSTLTVSNMSPEDSSIYLCSVLGDGNYGYTFGSGTRLTVV.

The chain has TRBV7-9 and TRBJ2-7; unclear D gene. V was cut by 1 base and J by 6 bases, with 4 bases left in between. The CDR3 sequence is 11 residues long. The germline CDR1 and CDR2 sequences are SEHNR and FQNEAQ (reference sequence). The CDR3 nucleotides read TGTGCCAGCAGCTTAGAGCTCGAGCAGTACTTC. Amino acid sequence: CASSLELEQYF. Combining the CDR3 with reference TRBV7-9 and TRBJ2-7 gives the whole variable domain DTGVSQNPRHKITKRGQNVTFRCDPISEHNRLYWYRQTLGQGPEFLTYFQNEAQLEKSRLLSDRFSAERPKGSFSTLEIQRTEQGDSAMYLCASSLELEQYFGPGTRLTVT.

The J gene is TRBJ2-7, the V gene TRBV6-6, with a tentative D call TRBD2 (6 bases). Germline V CDR1 and CDR2: MNHNY, SVGAGI (reference sequence). V lost 7 bases and J lost 3, with 13 bases in between. The CDR3 runs 13 residues. In nucleotides, the CDR3 is TGTGCCAGCACTCCGGGACTTAACTACGAGCAGTACTTC. This sequence encodes CASTPGLNYEQYF.

This chain links TRBV28 with TRBJ1-2; 11 bases are a match to TRBD1. CDR1 is MDHEN, CDR2 SYDVKM, per germline. The V and J ends lost 0 bases and 6 bases, in that order; junction bases with no gene match: 6. This CDR3 has 16 residues. CDR3 bases: TGTGCCAGCAGTTTATGGGACAGGGGGCAGCTGCATGGCTACACCTTC. Encoded protein: CASSLWDRGQLHGYTF.

The V gene is TRBV4-2, the J gene TRBJ1-3; TRBD1 aligns across 7 bases. This CDR3 is built from 16 residues. The V gene's germline CDR1 is LGHNA and CDR2 YNFKEQ. V was clipped by 1 base and J by 1 base; unmatched bases: 4. The CDR3, as DNA: TGTGCCAGCAGCCAAGCCCTGGGACAGTCTGGAAACACCATATATTTT. Its translation is CASSQALGQSGNTIYF.

The chain employs TRBV29-1 and TRBJ2-7; TRBD1 or TRBD2 may be the D gene (5 bases each). The V and J ends lost 4 bases and 6 bases respectively, with 13 bases between them. Germline V gene lookup returns CDR1 SQVTM and CDR2 ANQGSEA. The CDR3 is made up of 12 amino acids. CDR3 sequence reads: CSVGDERVEQYF. CDR3 DNA: TGCAGCGTTGGGGACGAGAGGGTCGAGCAGTACTTC.

V is TRBV10-3 and J is TRBJ1-1, with 7 positions matching TRBD1. V lost 11 bases, J lost 0 bases, and 6 bases stayed unmatched. The CDR3 runs 13 residues. The germline gives CDR1 ENHRY, CDR2 SYGVKD. CDR3 residues: CAVQGELNTEAFF. In DNA, the CDR3 is TGTGCCGTGCAGGGGGAGTTGAACACTGAAGCTTTCTTT.

The rearrangement links TRBV7-6 to TRBJ1-2; D remains ambiguous. Trimming stripped 2 bases from V and 8 bases from J, with 9 bases between. The germline gives CDR1 SGHVS, CDR2 FNYEAQ. The CDR3 totals 12 residues. This CDR3 reads CASSLYGSGYTF. In nucleotides, the CDR3 is TGTGCCAGCAGCTTATATGGGTCCGGCTACACCTTC.

The chain has TRBV5-5 and TRBJ1-5; 8 nucleotides line up with TRBD1. Germline V CDR1 and CDR2: SGHKS, YYEKEE (reference sequence). The trim removed 6 bases at V and 6 bases at J, leaving 11 bases unmatched. The CDR3 is 15 residues long. CDR3 in DNA: TGTGCCAGCACCATGACAGGGGTTGGTAGTCAGCCCCAGCATTTT. It codes for CASTMTGVGSQPQHF.

This rearrangement joins TRBV27 to TRBJ2-7; TRBD1 matches 8 bases. With V trimmed by 3 bases and J by 3 bases, 4 bases remained unmatched. The CDR3 runs 14 residues. Per germline, CDR1 MNHEY and CDR2 SMNVEV (reference sequence). CDR3 DNA: TGTGCCAGCAGTTTGACGACAGGGGACTACGAGCAGTACTTC. It is translated as CASSLTTGDYEQYF.

This chain uses TRBV19 with TRBJ2-1; possible D gene TRBD2, 5 bases. In germline, CDR1 is LNHDA, CDR2 SQIVND (reference sequence). The V gene lost 8 bases and the J gene lost 0 bases, with 14 bases spanning the gap. The CDR3 sequence is 15 residues long. Here the CDR3 reads CASQSGVGSYNEQFF. CDR3 DNA: TGTGCCAGTCAGAGCGGTGTGGGCTCCTACAATGAGCAGTTCTTC.

The rearrangement links TRBV5-1 to TRBJ1-1; a weak D match, TRBD1 (5 bases). CDR1 SGHRS and CDR2 YFSETQ come from the germline V gene. The CDR3 length is 14 residues. Trimming removed 4 bases from V and 2 bases from J, with 12 bases in between. The CDR3 DNA sequence: TGCGCCAGCAGCGCCTCGGGGCTAAACACTGAAGCTTTCTTT. Its translation is CASSASGLNTEAFF.

Here the CDR3 DNA reads TGTGCCTGGAGTGGTGGGAGGGGGCCAAGGAATGAGCAGTTCTTC. It codes for CAWSGGRGPRNEQFF. The chain uses TRBV30 and TRBJ2-1; D may be TRBD1 or TRBD2 (7 bases each). The CDR3 loop spans 15 amino acids. CDR1 is GTSNPN and CDR2 is SVGIG in the germline V gene (reference sequence). The germline V and J ends were trimmed by 1 base and 7 bases, with 17 bases remaining between them.

The chain couples TRBV7-9 to TRBJ2-7; D unresolved. Germline CDR1 and CDR2: SEHNR and FQNEAQ (reference sequence). V was clipped by 5 bases and J by 1 base, with 9 bases between them. This CDR3 region has 13 residues. The CDR3 region is CASSTRESYEQYF. In nucleotides, the CDR3 is TGTGCCAGCAGCACCAGAGAGTCCTACGAGCAGTACTTC.

The CDR3 DNA reads TGTGCCACCTGTACGGGTGTAACCACCGGGGAGCTGTTTTTT. Translated: CATCTGVTTGELFF. V is TRBV27 and J is TRBJ2-2; D uncertain. The CDR3 is made up of 14 amino acids. Germline loops: CDR1 MNHEY, CDR2 SMNVEV (reference sequence). Between the trimmed V and J ends, which lost 10 bases and 4 bases, there was a span of 16 bases.

The V call is TRBV2, the J call TRBJ1-1, with D unresolved. Germline CDR1 reads SNHLY; CDR2 reads FYNNEI. CDR3 length: 13 residues. The germline V and J ends were trimmed by 4 bases and 6 bases, with 12 bases remaining between them. CDR3 residues: CASSGLWGAEAFF. The CDR3 DNA is TGTGCCAGCAGTGGTCTCTGGGGAGCTGAAGCTTTCTTT. Complete variable domain (other parts from reference TRBV2 and TRBJ1-1): EPEVTQTPSHQVTQMGQEVILRCVPISNHLYFYWYRQILGQKVEFLVSFYNNEISEKSEIFDDQFSVERPDGSNFTLKIRSTKLEDSAMYFCASSGLWGAEAFFGQGTRLTVV.

The chain employs TRBV6-1 and TRBJ1-5; possibly TRBD1 for D (6 bases). Trimming pared 1 base from V and 7 bases from J, leaving 14 bases between. The germline gives CDR1 MNHNS, CDR2 SASEGT. The length of the CDR3 is 15 residues. DNA for the CDR3: TGTGCCAGCAGTGAAGGTGGTTCAGGGGCCCAGCCCCAGCATTTT. Its protein is CASSEGGSGAQPQHF.

This chain uses TRBV5-1 with TRBJ2-6; possibly TRBD2 for D (5 bases). Trimming took 0 bases from V and 3 from J, leaving 16 bases between them. CDR1 is SGHRS, CDR2 YFSETQ, per germline. The CDR3 is made up of 18 amino acids. The CDR3 sequence: CASSLADSLMVGANVLTF. The CDR3 DNA reads TGCGCCAGCAGCTTGGCGGACTCCCTGATGGTTGGGGCCAACGTCCTGACTTTC.